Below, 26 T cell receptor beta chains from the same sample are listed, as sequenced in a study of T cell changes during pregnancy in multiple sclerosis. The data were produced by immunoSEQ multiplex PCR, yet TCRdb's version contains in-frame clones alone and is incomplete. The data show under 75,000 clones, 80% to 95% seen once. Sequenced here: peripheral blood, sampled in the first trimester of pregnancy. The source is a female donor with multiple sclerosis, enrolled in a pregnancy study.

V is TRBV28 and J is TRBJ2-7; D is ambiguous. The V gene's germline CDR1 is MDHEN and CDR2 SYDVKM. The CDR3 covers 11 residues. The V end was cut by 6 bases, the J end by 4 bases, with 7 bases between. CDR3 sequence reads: CASSLTYEQYF. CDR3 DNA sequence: TGTGCCAGCAGCCTAACTTACGAGCAGTACTTC.

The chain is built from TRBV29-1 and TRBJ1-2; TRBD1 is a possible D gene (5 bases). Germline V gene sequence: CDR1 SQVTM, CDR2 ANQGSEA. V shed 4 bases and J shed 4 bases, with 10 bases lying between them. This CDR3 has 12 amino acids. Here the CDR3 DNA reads TGCAGCGTTGTTCAGGGAACCTATGGCTACACCTTC. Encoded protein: CSVVQGTYGYTF. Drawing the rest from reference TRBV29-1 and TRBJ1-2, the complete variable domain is SAVISQKPSRDICQRGTSLTIQCQVDSQVTMMFWYRQQPGQSLTLIATANQGSEATYESGFVIDKFPISRPNLTFSTLTVSNMSPEDSSIYLCSVVQGTYGYTFGSGTRLTVV.

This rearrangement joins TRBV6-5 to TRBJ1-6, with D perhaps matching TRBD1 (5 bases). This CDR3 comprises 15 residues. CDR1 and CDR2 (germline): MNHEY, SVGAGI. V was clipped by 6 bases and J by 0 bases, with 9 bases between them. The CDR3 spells CASSRGVSYNSPLHF. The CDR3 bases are TGTGCCAGCAGCCGGGGGGTCTCCTATAATTCACCCCTCCACTTT.

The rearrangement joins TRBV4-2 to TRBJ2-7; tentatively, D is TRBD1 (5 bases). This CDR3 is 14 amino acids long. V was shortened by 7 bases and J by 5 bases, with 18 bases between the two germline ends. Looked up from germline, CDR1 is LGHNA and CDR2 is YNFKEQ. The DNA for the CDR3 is TGTGCCAGCACCGCACAGGAAGGGTACGACGAGCAGTACTTC. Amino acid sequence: CASTAQEGYDEQYF.

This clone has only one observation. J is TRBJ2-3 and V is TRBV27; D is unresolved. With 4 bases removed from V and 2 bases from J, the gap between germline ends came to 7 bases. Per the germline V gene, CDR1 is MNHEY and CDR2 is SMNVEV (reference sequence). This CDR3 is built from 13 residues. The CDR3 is CASSSPLTDTQYF. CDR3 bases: TGTGCCAGCAGTTCCCCTCTCACAGATACGCAGTATTTT.

The CDR3, as DNA: TGTGCCAGTAGTCCGCACTATACCGGGACAGGGTTCTACAATGAGCAGTTCTTC. Its translation is CASSPHYTGTGFYNEQFF. The J gene is TRBJ2-1, the V gene TRBV19; 9 bases fit TRBD1. V trimming: 5 bases; J trimming: 3 bases; junction bases outside the gene matches: 14. Germline V gene sequence: CDR1 LNHDA, CDR2 SQIVND (reference sequence). This CDR3 contains 18 residues.

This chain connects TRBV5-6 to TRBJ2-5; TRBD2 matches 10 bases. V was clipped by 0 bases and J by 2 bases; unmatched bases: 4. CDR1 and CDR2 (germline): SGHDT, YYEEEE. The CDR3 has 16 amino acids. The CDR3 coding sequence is TGTGCCAGCAGCTTGGGTGGACTAGCGGTACAAGAGACCCAGTACTTC. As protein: CASSLGGLAVQETQYF.

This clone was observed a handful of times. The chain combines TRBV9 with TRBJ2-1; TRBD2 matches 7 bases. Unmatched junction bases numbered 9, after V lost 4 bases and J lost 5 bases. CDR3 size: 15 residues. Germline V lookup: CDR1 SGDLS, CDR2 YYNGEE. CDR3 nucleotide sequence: TGTGCCAGCAGCTTGGGACTACCCCAAGACAATGAGCAGTTCTTC. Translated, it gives CASSLGLPQDNEQFF.

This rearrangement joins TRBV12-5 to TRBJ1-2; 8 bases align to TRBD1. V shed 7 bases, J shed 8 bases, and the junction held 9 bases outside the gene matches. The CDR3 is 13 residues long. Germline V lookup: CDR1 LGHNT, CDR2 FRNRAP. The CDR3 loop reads CASAPTGDGGYTF. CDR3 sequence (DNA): TGTGCTAGTGCCCCGACAGGGGACGGGGGCTACACCTTC.

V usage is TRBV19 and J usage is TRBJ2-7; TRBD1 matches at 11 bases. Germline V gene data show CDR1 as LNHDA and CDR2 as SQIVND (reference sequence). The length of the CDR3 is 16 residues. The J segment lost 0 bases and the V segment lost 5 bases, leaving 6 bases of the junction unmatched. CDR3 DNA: TGTGCCAGTAGTCCACAGGGACAGGGGGGCTCCTACGAGCAGTACTTC. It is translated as CASSPQGQGGSYEQYF.

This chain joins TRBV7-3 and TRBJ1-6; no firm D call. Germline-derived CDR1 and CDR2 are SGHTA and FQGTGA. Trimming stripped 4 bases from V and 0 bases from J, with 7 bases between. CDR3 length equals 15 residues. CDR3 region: CASSSEASYNSPLHF. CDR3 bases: TGTGCCAGCAGCTCCGAAGCCTCCTATAATTCACCCCTCCACTTT.

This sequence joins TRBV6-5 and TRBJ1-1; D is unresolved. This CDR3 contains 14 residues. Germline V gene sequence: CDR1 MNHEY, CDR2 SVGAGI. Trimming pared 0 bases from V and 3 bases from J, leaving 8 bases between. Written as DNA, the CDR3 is TGTGCCAGCAGTTACTCTCAGGTGCACACTGAAGCTTTCTTT. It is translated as CASSYSQVHTEAFF.

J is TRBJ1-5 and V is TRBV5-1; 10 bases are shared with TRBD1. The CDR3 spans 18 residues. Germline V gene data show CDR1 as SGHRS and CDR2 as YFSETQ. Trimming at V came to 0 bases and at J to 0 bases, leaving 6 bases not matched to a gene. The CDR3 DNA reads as TGCGCCAGCAGCTTGGGGACAGGGGGACCCTATAGCAATCAGCCCCAGCATTTT. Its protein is CASSLGTGGPYSNQPQHF.

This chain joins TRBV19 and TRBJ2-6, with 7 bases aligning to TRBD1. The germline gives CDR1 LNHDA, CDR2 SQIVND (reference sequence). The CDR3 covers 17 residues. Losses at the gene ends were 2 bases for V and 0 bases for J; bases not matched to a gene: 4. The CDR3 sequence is CASSIRGLTSGANVLTF. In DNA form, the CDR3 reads TGTGCCAGTAGTATAAGGGGGCTGACCTCTGGGGCCAACGTCCTGACTTTC.

The chain's CDR3 is CASSFTYPFETSGNPYEQYF. Here the CDR3 DNA reads TGCGCCAGCAGCTTTACCTACCCGTTTGAGACTAGCGGGAATCCCTACGAGCAGTACTTC. This chain connects TRBV5-1 to TRBJ2-7, with TRBD2 matching over 11 bases. After removal of 2 bases from V and 2 bases from J, the junction contained 18 bases not matched to a gene. The CDR3 has 20 amino acids. Germline V gene sequence: CDR1 SGHRS, CDR2 YFSETQ.

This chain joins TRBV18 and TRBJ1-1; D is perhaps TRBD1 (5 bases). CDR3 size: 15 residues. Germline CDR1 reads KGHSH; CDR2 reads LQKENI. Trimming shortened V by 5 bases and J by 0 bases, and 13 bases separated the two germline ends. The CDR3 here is CASSGQGGMNTEAFF. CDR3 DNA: TGTGCCAGCTCAGGGCAGGGCGGTATGAACACTGAAGCTTTCTTT.

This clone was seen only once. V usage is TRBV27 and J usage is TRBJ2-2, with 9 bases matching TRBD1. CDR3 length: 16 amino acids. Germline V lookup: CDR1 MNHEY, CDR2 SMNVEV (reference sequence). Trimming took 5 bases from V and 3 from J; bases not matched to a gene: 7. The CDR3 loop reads CASSPQGAEYTGELFF. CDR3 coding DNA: TGTGCCAGCAGTCCACAGGGGGCTGAATACACCGGGGAGCTGTTTTTT.

The CDR3 region has the DNA TGTGCCAGCAGTCAACTTCCGGGACAGGGCCCCTACGAGCAGTACTTC. Translated, it gives CASSQLPGQGPYEQYF. The V gene is TRBV28, the J gene TRBJ2-7; 9 bases fit TRBD1. Trimming at V came to 5 bases and at J to 2 bases, leaving 10 bases not matched to a gene. Per the germline V gene, CDR1 is MDHEN and CDR2 is SYDVKM. CDR3 size: 16 residues.

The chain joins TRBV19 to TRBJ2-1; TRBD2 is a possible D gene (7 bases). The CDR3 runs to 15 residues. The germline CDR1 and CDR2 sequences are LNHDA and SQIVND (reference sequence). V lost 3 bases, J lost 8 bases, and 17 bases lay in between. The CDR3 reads CASSIKGGDVYEQFF. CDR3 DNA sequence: TGTGCCAGTAGTATTAAAGGGGGGGACGTGTATGAGCAGTTCTTC. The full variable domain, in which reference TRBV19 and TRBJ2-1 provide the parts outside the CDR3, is DGGITQSPKYLFRKEGQNVTLSCEQNLNHDAMYWYRQDPGQGLRLIYYSQIVNDFQKGDIAEGYSVSREKKESFPLTVTSAQKNPTAFYLCASSIKGGDVYEQFFGPGTRLTVL.

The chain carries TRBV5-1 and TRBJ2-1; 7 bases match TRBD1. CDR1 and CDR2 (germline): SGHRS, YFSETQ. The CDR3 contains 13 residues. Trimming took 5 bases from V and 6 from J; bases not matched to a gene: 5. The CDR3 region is CASRSDRVNEQFF. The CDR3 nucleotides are TGCGCCAGCAGATCCGACAGGGTCAATGAGCAGTTCTTC.

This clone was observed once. The CDR3 loop reads CASSLAGGGTDTQYF. In DNA, the CDR3 is TGTGCCAGCAGCTTAGCGGGGGGGGGCACAGATACGCAGTATTTT. The chain recombines TRBV11-3 with TRBJ2-3; 8 bases line up with TRBD2. The CDR3 has 15 amino acids. CDR1 is SGHNT and CDR2 is YENEEA in the germline V gene. Trimming cost V 1 base and J 1 base; bases outside gene matches: 1.

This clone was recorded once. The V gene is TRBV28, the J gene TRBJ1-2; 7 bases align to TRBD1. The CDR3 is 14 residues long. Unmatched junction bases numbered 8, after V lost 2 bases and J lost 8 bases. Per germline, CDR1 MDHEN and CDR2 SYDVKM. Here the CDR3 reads CASSLEQGTEGYTF. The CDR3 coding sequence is TGTGCCAGCAGTTTAGAACAGGGGACGGAGGGCTACACCTTC.

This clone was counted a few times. The CDR3 DNA sequence: TGTGCCAGTAGTATCGGTTGGGGCCGCTCCTACAATGAGCAGTTCTTC. Translation: CASSIGWGRSYNEQFF. This chain uses TRBV19 with TRBJ2-1; D perhaps matches TRBD1 (5 bases). CDR3 length equals 16 residues. Germline CDR1 reads LNHDA; CDR2 reads SQIVND (reference sequence). The V end lost 3 bases, the J end lost 0 bases, and 12 bases lay between the germline ends.

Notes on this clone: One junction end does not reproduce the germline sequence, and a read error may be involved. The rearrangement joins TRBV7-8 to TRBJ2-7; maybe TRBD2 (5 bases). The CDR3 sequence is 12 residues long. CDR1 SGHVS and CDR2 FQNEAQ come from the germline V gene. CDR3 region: CASSLAPSEQYF. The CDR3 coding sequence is TGTGCCAGCAGCCTAGCCCCCTCCGAGCAGTACTTC.

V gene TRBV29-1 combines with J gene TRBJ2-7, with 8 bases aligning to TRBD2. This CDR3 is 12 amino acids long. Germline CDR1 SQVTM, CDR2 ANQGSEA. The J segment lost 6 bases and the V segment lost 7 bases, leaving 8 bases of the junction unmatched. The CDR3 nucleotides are TGCAGCGGAGGGGCGGGGGGCAGCGAGCAGTACTTC. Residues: CSGGAGGSEQYF.

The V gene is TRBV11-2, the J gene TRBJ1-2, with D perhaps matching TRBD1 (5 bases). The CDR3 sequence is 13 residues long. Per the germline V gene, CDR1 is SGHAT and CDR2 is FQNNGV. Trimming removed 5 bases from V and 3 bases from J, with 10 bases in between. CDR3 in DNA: TGTGCCAGCAGCGGTGCAGGGTACTATGGCTACACCTTC. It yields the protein CASSGAGYYGYTF.